The sequence of this T cell receptor (beta chain) was determined in a study of shared clonotypes between healthy human individuals (dated by TCRdb to the early 2020s). The study in broad terms: The cohort comprised a couple of women and three men aged 18 to 49 years. To estimate repertoire size and how much clonotypes are shared between individuals, the study performed deep sequencing of blood TCR repertoires from a few healthy adults. For each donor, CD4 naive and CD4 memory were each run on three plates, CD8 naive on two plates, and CD8 memory on one plate. Different laboratories and diverse techniques were used to prepare libraries and sequence TCR repertoires, to increase sequencing depth and limit assay-specific biases. Each donor's leukapheresis produced roughly between roughly 0.9 and 8.9 billion PBMCs. Paper-wide results and their limitations: Incomplete sequencing was indicated by rarefaction of sorted-subset datasets, despite the large sequencing depth. Naive subsets generally had larger estimated clonotype richness than memory subsets. Pairwise subsampling led to the expectation that sequencing depth would affect the degree of clonotype sharing among donors. Because the study included only a small number of donors, the genetic and exposure-history diversity represented was limited. Only blood was sampled, and tissue TCR repertoires likely differ from those in blood. Compared with non-shared clonotypes, clonotypes shared by all four sorted-subset donors had higher generation probabilities. Across several donors, approximately 5% of naive CD4, approximately 3.5% of naive CD8, under 2.5% of memory CD4, and about 0.44% of memory CD8 clonotypes were shared.

CD8 naive samples consisted of CD45RO-negative cells that were positively selected for CCR7, yielding a CD45RA+CCR7+ population without TemRA cells. The donors were healthy, HIV-negative adults with no recently reported acute infections or vaccinations. All donors were Caucasian adults living in Nashville, Tennessee, USA. After blood collection by leukapheresis, PBMCs were isolated using Ficoll-Histopaque density gradient centrifugation and then cryopreserved in the vapor phase of liquid nitrogen. Purity and quantity of every magnetically sorted T cell population were checked by analytical flow cytometry. From each sorted fraction, genomic DNA was isolated and quantified by UV absorbance on a Nanodrop 2000c. This clone is a singleton in its sample. The specificity of this receptor is unknown. Base qualities are missing; no much larger clone stands one base away. Using the deep immunoSEQ assay, multiplex PCR amplified TCR CDR3 regions from genomic DNA. Genomic DNA extracted from each cell subset was distributed evenly over all wells of several immunoSEQ 96-well plates, and each plate served as one replicate. For sorted subsets, approximately 200 ng of genomic DNA, equivalent to around 31,000 T cell genomes, went into each replicate PCR. Purified libraries were measured with a Qubit 3.0 fluorometer, size-checked on a Bioanalyzer 2100, and measured again with the KAPA Library Quantification kit. Each immunoSEQ 96-well plate was sequenced on its own single-read 150-cycle Illumina NextSeq 550 flow cell. In the source study's methods: Because only junctional sequences without quality scores were contained in the immunoSEQ output, filtering matching that applied to full-length reads could not be performed. To assign V/J genes and CDR3, sequences were annotated using PyIR, a Python wrapper for IgBLAST v1.9, with IMGT germline references. Any read was removed if the V/J assignment was weak (E-value above 1e-6), the CDR3 was missing, or the read contained stop codons, out-of-frame junctions, or ambiguous translated residues. V3J clonotypes were defined by identical inferred V gene, J gene, and CDR3 amino acid sequence. Percentage overlap between repertoires was calculated by dividing the number of shared unique clonotypes by the size of the smaller repertoire. RTK rarefaction, the Chao1 estimator, and Recon v2.1 estimates of unobserved clonotypes were used to assess repertoire richness. For all TCRbeta clonotypes obtained by the gDNA method from a handful of donors, generation probabilities were computed with OLGA. TCRdb provides this immuneACCESS table in a form limited to in-frame rearrangements. Some clones are lacking; in checked studies, under half of them reflect an unresolved V gene, and why the rest are absent is not known. V and J calls and clone size are copied from that table; D and trimming were computed from the DNA. The sample table records roughly 2,000,000 clones; about 95% of these occur just once. Clones ranked in the top ten supply roughly 1.2% of the sample.

Sequences SEHNR (CDR1) and FQNEAQ (CDR2) are obtained from the germline V gene (reference sequence). V gives up 3 bases and J gives up 2 bases, and the segment between their germline ends measures 11 bases. The CDR3 contains 15 residues, cysteine and phenylalanine counted. Just CDR3 DNA is preserved here, 45 bases in frame from base 1. This TCR was recovered from a man younger than 35 in good health. The sample consisted of naive CD8+ T cells sorted from blood. The meaning of the sample's cell subset or site label: CD45RA+CCR7+. The rearranged segments are TRBV7-9 and TRBJ1-5; the D gene is not confidently resolved. The DNA reads TGTGCCAGCAGCTTCGGAGAAGTCGGCAATCAGCCCCAGCATTTT. This gives the protein CASSFGEVGNQPQHF.